The T cell receptor beta chain under discussion was sequenced for a study of T cell responses to AZD1222 COVID-19 vaccine. Study-level results: Females made up more of the donors, who were largely white British, and clonal diversity may have come out too low. Dominant at 160-218 and 743-854, vaccine-associated CD4 TCRs also spanned spike.

Trimming shortened V by 0 bases and J by 9 bases, and 15 bases separated the two germline ends. This CDR3 has 14 residues. Germline CDR1 and CDR2: SGHNT and YENEEA. Only one count was recorded for this clone. As yet, its antigen is unknown. The data were produced by immunoSEQ multiplex PCR, yet TCRdb's version contains in-frame clones alone and is incomplete. The table shows about 100,000 clones, with about 89% occurring only once. The source is an adult in good health. The input for sequencing was peripheral blood, taken on day 0 of AZD1222 vaccination. The chain employs TRBV11-3 and TRBJ2-7; perhaps TRBD1 as D (5 bases). Here the CDR3 DNA reads TGTGCCAGCAGCTTAGACTCCCATAGGGGTGGGCAGTACTTC. Protein: CASSLDSHRGGQYF.